This T cell receptor (beta chain) came from a study of T and B cells in COVID-19 patients. Study background: The recovered patients had mostly mild to moderate COVID-19 with outpatient management. Study-level findings and limits: Early severe-case samples and blood from mildly ill patients during symptoms were in short supply.

Multiplex PCR with BIOMED2 TRB-A/B primer pools amplified TRB rearrangements. TCRdb processed the multiplex PCR reads anew with MiXCR; each CDR3 protein has one entry. The table records fewer than 8,500 distinct CDR3 sequences, about 31% of them present only once. From blood, about 240-550 ng of genomic DNA served as TRB template. CDR3 length: 17 residues. V lost 4 bases and J 9 bases, leaving 22 bases between the germline ends. Germline CDR1 is MNHEY and CDR2 is SMNVEV (reference sequence). This clonotype counts as medium-sized. Its antigen remains unidentified. The specimen sequenced was blood. The J gene is TRBJ1-6, the V gene TRBV27, with no clear D. The clonotype comes from a human donor with active COVID-19. The CDR3 DNA follows: TGTGCCAGCAGTTCCTTCGCGGGCGGGCCCGGAGTTTCACCCCTCCACTTT. Encoded protein: CASSSFAGGPGVSPLHF.